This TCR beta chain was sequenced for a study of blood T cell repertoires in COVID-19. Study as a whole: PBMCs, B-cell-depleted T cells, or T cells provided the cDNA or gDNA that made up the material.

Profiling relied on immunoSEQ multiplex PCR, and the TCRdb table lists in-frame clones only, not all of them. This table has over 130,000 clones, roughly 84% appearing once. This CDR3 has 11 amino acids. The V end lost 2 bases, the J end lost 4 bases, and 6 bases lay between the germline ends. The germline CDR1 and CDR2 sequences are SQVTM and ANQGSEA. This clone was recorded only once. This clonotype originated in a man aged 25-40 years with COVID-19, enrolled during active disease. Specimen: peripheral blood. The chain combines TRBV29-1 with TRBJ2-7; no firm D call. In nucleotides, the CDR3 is TGCAGCGTTGAACAGGATTACGAGCAGTACTTC. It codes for CSVEQDYEQYF.